A single sample is the source of the 14 T cell receptor beta chains below, sequenced in a study of shared clonotypes between healthy human individuals (TCRdb year 2020). The receptor library was made with the immunoSEQ multiplex PCR assay. TCRdb re-hosts the immuneACCESS table, in-frame sequences only. Its copies lack some clones; in the studies checked, an unresolved V gene accounts for under half of them, and the cause for the rest is not known. The sample profile shows about 2 million clones; roughly 94% of them were found once. 0.9% to 1.4% of the sample lies in the top ten. For the CD8 naive samples, CD45RO-negative cells were positively selected for CCR7, yielding a CD45RA+CCR7+ population from which TemRA cells were excluded. Specimen: naive CD8+ T cells sorted from blood. Interpreted using the paper, the cell subset or site label stands for: CD45RA+CCR7+. Receptors were obtained from a man between 18 and 29 years old in good health.

CDR3 sequence: CASSLIPARRVDYGYTF. CDR3 bases: TGTGCCAGCAGCTTAATTCCCGCTCGTAGGGTGGACTATGGCTACACCTTC. The rearrangement links TRBV7-3 to TRBJ1-2; D unclear. CDR3 length: 17 amino acids. Germline CDR1 is SGHTA and CDR2 is FQGTGA. V shed 1 base and J shed 3 bases, with 18 bases lying between them.

This clone was counted a single time. The chain joins TRBV10-2 to TRBJ2-1, with 11 bases lining up with TRBD2. This CDR3 is built from 16 residues. The J segment lost 9 bases and the V segment lost 7 bases, leaving 14 bases of the junction unmatched. Germline CDR1 WSHSY, CDR2 SAAADI. This chain's CDR3 is CASTDPFLAGGREQFF. As DNA, the CDR3 is TGCGCCAGCACCGACCCTTTCTTAGCGGGGGGGCGTGAGCAGTTCTTC.

This chain connects TRBV4-1 to TRBJ2-3; D perhaps matches TRBD2 (5 bases). Germline V CDR1 and CDR2: MGHRA, YSYEKL. V was clipped by 0 bases and J by 1 base, with 8 bases between them. CDR3 length equals 15 residues. The CDR3 nucleotides are TGCGCCAGCAGCCAAGACGGGGATCGCACAGATACGCAGTATTTT. It translates to CASSQDGDRTDTQYF.

A remark on this clone: Additional DNA sequences in this sample encode the identical CDR3. This sequence joins TRBV27 and TRBJ2-2; D gene ambiguous. The CDR3 is made up of 12 amino acids. Trimming cost V 2 bases and J 11 bases, with 9 bases left between them. The germline gives CDR1 MNHEY, CDR2 SMNVEV (reference sequence). In DNA, the CDR3 is TGTGCCAGCAGTTTAGCAGGCGGAGAGCTGTTTTTT. The encoded protein is CASSLAGGELFF.

This chain joins TRBV6-1 and TRBJ1-5; D is undetermined. The germline CDR1 and CDR2 sequences are MNHNS and SASEGT. The CDR3 totals 16 residues. V gave up 3 bases and J gave up 1 base, with 13 bases separating them. As DNA, the CDR3 is TGTGCCAGCAGTGATGAGACGGGCTTCAGCAATCAGCCCCAGCATTTT. It yields the protein CASSDETGFSNQPQHF.

The chain is built from TRBV9 and TRBJ1-1; D might be TRBD1 (6 bases). Trimming took off 4 bases at V and 3 bases at J, with 19 bases between the two ends. Looked up from germline, CDR1 is SGDLS and CDR2 is YYNGEE. This CDR3 is built from 16 residues. The CDR3 bases are TGTGCCAGCAGCCCATCCGGGGGCTTTCTTGACACTGAAGCTTTCTTT. Its translation is CASSPSGGFLDTEAFF.

A word on this clone: Other DNA sequences within the sample encode an identical CDR3. The V call is TRBV9, the J call TRBJ2-7, with D perhaps matching TRBD1 or TRBD2 (7 bases each). V dropped 2 bases and J dropped 4 bases, with 13 bases sitting between them. Germline V gene lookup returns CDR1 SGDLS and CDR2 YYNGEE. The length of the CDR3 is 14 residues. CDR3: CASSVTGEGYEQYF. CDR3 coding DNA: TGTGCCAGCAGCGTTACAGGGGAGGGGTACGAGCAGTACTTC. The complete variable domain, with remaining parts taken from reference TRBV9 and TRBJ2-7, reads DSGVTQTPKHLITATGQRVTLRCSPRSGDLSVYWYQQSLDQGLQFLIQYYNGEERAKGNILERFSAQQFPDLHSELNLSSLELGDSALYFCASSVTGEGYEQYFGPGTRLTVT.

This chain connects TRBV29-1 to TRBJ2-7, with D perhaps TRBD2 (5 bases). The CDR3 runs 15 residues. V was pared by 0 bases and J by 0 bases, with 12 bases between. The V gene's germline CDR1 is SQVTM and CDR2 ANQGSEA. CDR3 in DNA: TGCAGCGTTGAAGACCCTGAGGGTATCTCCTACGAGCAGTACTTC. It encodes CSVEDPEGISYEQYF.

This CDR3 reads CAISPLEQGTEQFF. In DNA, the CDR3 is TGTGCCATCAGTCCGCTCGAACAGGGGACCGAGCAGTTCTTC. The J gene is TRBJ2-1, the V gene TRBV10-3; 7 nucleotides line up with TRBD1. The CDR3 runs to 14 residues. With V trimmed by 5 bases and J by 10 bases, 11 bases remained unmatched. In germline, CDR1 is ENHRY, CDR2 SYGVKD.

This chain's CDR3 is CASSPWDRVEEQYF. The CDR3 DNA follows: TGCGCCAGCAGCCCCTGGGACCGAGTGGAGGAGCAGTACTTC. V is TRBV5-1 and J is TRBJ2-7; D is possibly TRBD1 or TRBD2 (5 bases each). In germline, CDR1 is SGHRS, CDR2 YFSETQ. V was trimmed by 4 bases and J by 7 bases, leaving 18 bases between them. The CDR3 loop spans 14 amino acids.

The rearrangement joins TRBV2 to TRBJ2-5, with 11 bases aligning to TRBD2. The CDR3 consists of 16 residues. CDR1 is SNHLY and CDR2 is FYNNEI in the germline V gene. V shed 1 base and J 5 bases; nucleotides not matched to a gene: 6. CDR3 in DNA: TGTGCCAGCAGTGAAGGGCTAGCGGGAGGTGCGGAGACCCAGTACTTC. It yields the protein CASSEGLAGGAETQYF.

The gene calls are TRBV5-6 and TRBJ2-4, with D unresolved. Germline V gene sequence: CDR1 SGHDT, CDR2 YYEEEE. Trimming stripped 2 bases from V and 0 bases from J, with 6 bases between. The CDR3 runs 14 residues. CDR3: CASSFELAKNIQYF. In nucleotides, the CDR3 is TGTGCCAGCAGCTTCGAGCTAGCCAAAAACATTCAGTACTTC. Complete variable domain (other parts from reference TRBV5-6 and TRBJ2-4): DAGVTQSPTHLIKTRGQQVTLRCSPKSGHDTVSWYQQALGQGPQFIFQYYEEEERQRGNFPDRFSGHQFPNYSSELNVNALLLGDSALYLCASSFELAKNIQYFGAGTRLSVL.

This rearrangement joins TRBV5-1 to TRBJ2-2; 10 nucleotides line up with TRBD2. This CDR3 region has 17 residues. The V and J ends lost 1 base and 2 bases, in that order; junction bases with no gene match: 5. Germline assignment: CDR1 SGHRS and CDR2 YFSETQ. Here the CDR3 reads CASSLWIAGGNTGELFF. In DNA, the CDR3 is TGCGCCAGCAGCTTGTGGATAGCGGGGGGAAACACCGGGGAGCTGTTTTTT.

The rearrangement joins TRBV2 to TRBJ2-7, with D perhaps TRBD1 (6 bases). Germline CDR1 is SNHLY and CDR2 is FYNNEI. CDR3 length equals 13 residues. V was trimmed by 7 bases and J by 7 bases, leaving 17 bases between them. The CDR3 sequence is CASTLVTGREQYF. Written as DNA, the CDR3 is TGTGCCAGCACCCTGGTTACAGGGCGGGAGCAGTACTTC. Drawing the rest from reference TRBV2 and TRBJ2-7, the complete variable domain is EPEVTQTPSHQVTQMGQEVILRCVPISNHLYFYWYRQILGQKVEFLVSFYNNEISEKSEIFDDQFSVERPDGSNFTLKIRSTKLEDSAMYFCASTLVTGREQYFGPGTRLTVT.